One T cell receptor (beta chain) is described in this entry. Germline V CDR1 and CDR2: PRHDT, FYEKMQ (reference sequence). Trimming removed 7 bases from V and 8 bases from J; junction bases left unmatched: 13. The CDR3 sequence is 15 residues long. This sample stems from a study of blood T cell repertoires in COVID-19. Original processing notes: Reference gene primer amplification gave estimated nucleated cell counts. Produced via immunoSEQ multiplex PCR; TCRdb's table is partial and in-frame only. The V and J calls and clone size come from that table; D and trimming were worked out from the DNA. The repertoire holds 130,000 to 150,000 clones, with around four fifths as singletons.

Sequenced material: peripheral blood. The sequence came from a woman between 40 and 50 years old with active or convalescent COVID-19. The chain combines TRBV13 with TRBJ2-1; 8 positions match TRBD2. The CDR3, as DNA: TGTGCCAGCACCGACTCGGGGGGGCCGAGCGATGAGCAGTTCTTC. Encoded protein: CASTDSGGPSDEQFF.